A single sample is the source of the 24 T cell receptor beta chains below, sequenced in a study of cytomegalovirus exposure and HLA in healthy donors. A multiplex PCR was run with 60 Vbeta primers and 13 Jbeta primers. The data were produced by immunoSEQ multiplex PCR, yet TCRdb's version contains in-frame clones alone and is incomplete. The sample spans 56,000 or so clones; the ten largest clones claim roughly 26%. What was sequenced was PBMCs. These receptors were obtained from a man aged 35 to 55 in good health and CMV-seropositive.

The rearrangement joins TRBV15 to TRBJ1-6; D is undetermined. The CDR3 has 14 amino acids. Trimming pared 0 bases from V and 7 bases from J, leaving 7 bases between. Germline V CDR1 and CDR2: LNHNV, YYDKDF (reference sequence). This chain's CDR3 is CATSRDRGNSPLHF. DNA for the CDR3: TGTGCCACCAGCAGAGATAGAGGGAATTCACCCCTCCACTTT.

V gene TRBV2 combines with J gene TRBJ2-4; TRBD1 agrees at 7 bases. CDR3 length: 14 residues. In germline, CDR1 is SNHLY, CDR2 FYNNEI. V lost 7 bases and J lost 1; bases outside the gene matches: 4. Here the CDR3 DNA reads TGTGCCAGCAATCCGGACAGGGCCAAAAACATTCAGTACTTC. This codes for CASNPDRAKNIQYF.

This chain connects TRBV19 to TRBJ1-5; the D gene is possibly TRBD1 (6 bases). The V gene lost 5 bases and the J gene lost 5 bases, with 10 bases spanning the gap. The germline V gene encodes CDR1 LNHDA and CDR2 SQIVND (reference sequence). CDR3 length: 13 residues. CDR3 sequence reads: CASSWGPDQPQHF. CDR3 nucleotides: TGTGCCAGTAGTTGGGGGCCCGATCAGCCCCAGCATTTT. Full variable domain (remainder filled in from reference TRBV19 and TRBJ1-5): DGGITQSPKYLFRKEGQNVTLSCEQNLNHDAMYWYRQDPGQGLRLIYYSQIVNDFQKGDIAEGYSVSREKKESFPLTVTSAQKNPTAFYLCASSWGPDQPQHFGDGTRLSIL.

The genes are TRBV4-3 and TRBJ1-2; D unclear. Per germline, CDR1 LGHNA and CDR2 YSLEER. The CDR3 covers 15 residues. Trimming removed 1 base from V and 2 bases from J, with 11 bases in between. Here the CDR3 reads CASSQAVWQNYGYTF. For the CDR3, the DNA is TGCGCCAGCAGCCAAGCAGTCTGGCAGAACTATGGCTACACCTTC.

The chain is built from TRBV5-8 and TRBJ2-7; 10 positions match TRBD1. Germline V gene sequence: CDR1 SGHTS, CDR2 YDEGEE. After removal of 5 bases from V and 4 bases from J, the junction contained 6 bases not matched to a gene. The CDR3 runs to 14 residues. CDR3 in amino acids: CASRRTGGGYEQYF. Written as DNA, the CDR3 is TGTGCCAGCAGACGGACAGGGGGTGGGTACGAGCAGTACTTC.

The J gene is TRBJ1-2, the V gene TRBV29-1; TRBD1 is a possible D gene (5 bases). The CDR3 is 12 residues long. Germline CDR1 and CDR2: SQVTM and ANQGSEA. Trimming took off 4 bases at V and 2 bases at J, with 8 bases between the two ends. The CDR3 is CSVGQSNYGYTF. The CDR3 DNA reads TGCAGCGTTGGACAGTCCAACTATGGCTACACCTTC.

This rearrangement joins TRBV28 to TRBJ1-5, with D perhaps TRBD1 (5 bases). Germline V lookup: CDR1 MDHEN, CDR2 SYDVKM. This CDR3 spans 15 amino acids. Trimming stripped 6 bases from V and 0 bases from J, with 12 bases between. The CDR3 DNA reads as TGTGCCAGCAGGATGACAGTTTATAGCAATCAGCCCCAGCATTTT. It translates to CASRMTVYSNQPQHF. Drawing the rest from reference TRBV28 and TRBJ1-5, the complete variable domain is DVKVTQSSRYLVKRTGEKVFLECVQDMDHENMFWYRQDPGLGLRLIYFSYDVKMKEKGDIPEGYSVSREKKERFSLILESASTNQTSMYLCASRMTVYSNQPQHFGDGTRLSIL.

The CDR3 here is CASSGASGSEETQYF. CDR3 sequence (DNA): TGTGCCAGCTCCGGGGCGAGCGGGAGTGAGGAGACCCAGTACTTC. The chain carries TRBV6-6 and TRBJ2-5; 8 bases are shared with TRBD2. With 8 bases clipped from V and 5 bases from J, the junction kept 13 bases outside the gene matches. This CDR3 comprises 15 residues. Per germline, CDR1 MNHNY and CDR2 SVGAGI (reference sequence).

The chain is built from TRBV5-6 and TRBJ2-3; D unresolved. The CDR3 loop spans 13 amino acids. V was trimmed by 7 bases and J by 2 bases, leaving 11 bases between them. CDR1 is SGHDT and CDR2 is YYEEEE in the germline V gene. The CDR3 is CASRGNPTDTQYF. The DNA for the CDR3 is TGTGCCAGCCGAGGAAACCCCACAGATACGCAGTATTTT.

The V and J genes are TRBV2 and TRBJ2-2; D is unclear. Germline V gene data show CDR1 as SNHLY and CDR2 as FYNNEI. The CDR3 is made up of 15 amino acids. Trimming cost V 3 bases and J 0 bases, with 8 bases left between them. CDR3 in DNA: TGTGCCAGCAGTGACTATAGCCCGAACACCGGGGAGCTGTTTTTT. Translation gives CASSDYSPNTGELFF.

The chain combines TRBV9 with TRBJ2-3; D is ambiguous. Per the germline V gene, CDR1 is SGDLS and CDR2 is YYNGEE. This CDR3 region has 15 residues. V was clipped by 3 bases and J by 2 bases, with 13 bases between them. The DNA of the CDR3 is TGTGCCAGCAGCGGATCGGAGAGACTCACAGATACGCAGTATTTT. This sequence encodes CASSGSERLTDTQYF.

The chain carries TRBV4-2 and TRBJ2-1; 11 bases align to TRBD2. The length of the CDR3 is 16 residues. Germline CDR1 is LGHNA and CDR2 is YNFKEQ. V gave up 0 bases and J gave up 2 bases; unmatched junction bases: 0. Here the CDR3 reads CASSQDSGGAYNEQFF. CDR3 in DNA: TGTGCCAGCAGCCAAGATAGCGGGGGGGCCTACAATGAGCAGTTCTTC.

CDR3: CASRPQTGAHREQYF. The CDR3, as DNA: TGTGCCAGCAGGCCCCAGACAGGGGCCCATCGCGAGCAGTACTTC. The rearrangement links TRBV6-1 to TRBJ2-7; 8 nucleotides line up with TRBD1. The V and J ends lost 6 bases and 6 bases, in that order; junction bases with no gene match: 13. Germline values: CDR1 MNHNS, CDR2 SASEGT. CDR3 length equals 15 residues.

The chain carries TRBV6-5 and TRBJ1-2, with TRBD1 matching over 8 bases. This CDR3 has 13 amino acids. The junction had 8 bases not matched to a gene; V was cut back by 6 bases and J by 8 bases. The germline V gene encodes CDR1 MNHEY and CDR2 SVGAGI. CDR3 DNA: TGTGCCAGCAGCCTCGGACAGGGAGGAGGCTACACCTTC. Encoded protein: CASSLGQGGGYTF.

The chain uses TRBV14 and TRBJ2-3, with D hard to call. Deletions cut 0 bases from V and 8 bases from J, with 6 bases between. The CDR3 has 12 amino acids. Looked up from germline, CDR1 is SGHDN and CDR2 is FVKESK. The CDR3 coding sequence is TGTGCCAGCAGCCAAGAGCTCGGTACGCAGTATTTT. Amino acid sequence: CASSQELGTQYF.

The chain combines TRBV27 with TRBJ2-3, with 9 bases identical to TRBD2. The CDR3 covers 18 residues. The V and J ends lost 6 bases and 4 bases, in that order; junction bases with no gene match: 17. From germline, CDR1 is MNHEY and CDR2 SMNVEV (reference sequence). CDR3 nucleotides: TGTGCCAGCAGCCCCGCGGGGACTAGCCTCCTCACCTCAGATACGCAGTATTTT. This gives the protein CASSPAGTSLLTSDTQYF.

The chain couples TRBV4-2 to TRBJ2-7; D unclear. The CDR3 has 13 residues. The germline CDR1 and CDR2 sequences are LGHNA and YNFKEQ. V dropped 0 bases and J dropped 2 bases, with 5 bases sitting between them. For the CDR3, the DNA is TGTGCCAGCAGCCAAGACGGTACCTACGAGCAGTACTTC. It is translated as CASSQDGTYEQYF.

The rearrangement links TRBV27 to TRBJ2-1; 11 bases map to TRBD2. V shed 4 bases, J shed 8 bases, and the junction held 4 bases outside the gene matches. Per germline, CDR1 MNHEY and CDR2 SMNVEV (reference sequence). The CDR3 contains 14 residues. The CDR3 nucleotides are TGTGCCAGCAGTTGGCTAGCGGGGGGTGATGAGCAGTTCTTC. The encoded protein is CASSWLAGGDEQFF.

The chain employs TRBV14 and TRBJ1-1; D possibly corresponds to TRBD1 (5 bases). The ends were cut back, 4 bases at V and 7 bases at J, with 10 bases in the middle. The CDR3 length is 12 residues. Germline V gene lookup returns CDR1 SGHDN and CDR2 FVKESK. The DNA of the CDR3 is TGTGCCAGCAGCCTAGCTACAGGTGAAGCTTTCTTT. The encoded protein is CASSLATGEAFF.

The V gene is TRBV11-3, the J gene TRBJ1-2; D not certain. From germline, CDR1 is SGHNT and CDR2 YENEEA. V was shortened by 7 bases and J by 3 bases, with 18 bases between the two germline ends. The CDR3 contains 15 residues. CDR3 protein: CASTQLGYRDYGYTF. CDR3 bases: TGTGCCAGCACCCAGCTAGGTTATCGAGACTATGGCTACACCTTC.

The chain is built from TRBV7-9 and TRBJ1-2; TRBD1 matches at 9 bases. Germline CDR1 and CDR2: SEHNR and FQNEAQ (reference sequence). The CDR3 has 15 amino acids. Trimming removed 5 bases from V and 4 bases from J; junction bases left unmatched: 8. The CDR3, as DNA: TGTGCCAGCAGCCCAGGGGACAGGGTTAGCTATGGCTACACCTTC. It specifies CASSPGDRVSYGYTF.

The rearrangement joins TRBV29-1 to TRBJ2-5; TRBD2 is a possible D gene (6 bases). V was pared by 4 bases and J by 4 bases, with 10 bases between. The CDR3 is 12 residues long. CDR1 SQVTM and CDR2 ANQGSEA come from the germline V gene. CDR3 DNA sequence: TGCAGCGTTGTTTGGGGGGTAGAGACCCAGTACTTC. This sequence encodes CSVVWGVETQYF. Using reference TRBV29-1 and TRBJ2-5 for the parts outside the CDR3, the full variable domain is SAVISQKPSRDICQRGTSLTIQCQVDSQVTMMFWYRQQPGQSLTLIATANQGSEATYESGFVIDKFPISRPNLTFSTLTVSNMSPEDSSIYLCSVVWGVETQYFGPGTRLLVL.

The chain combines TRBV7-2 with TRBJ2-3; 10 bases are a match to TRBD2. Per germline, CDR1 SGHTA and CDR2 FQGNSA. The V gene end was trimmed by 2 bases and the J gene end by 4 bases; junction bases not matched to a gene: 12. The CDR3 is made up of 18 amino acids. DNA for the CDR3: TGTGCCAGCAGCTTACATTCAGCTAGCGGGAGTTCCCCAGATACGCAGTATTTT. Protein product: CASSLHSASGSSPDTQYF.

The chain has TRBV15 and TRBJ2-5; the D gene is possibly TRBD2 (6 bases). CDR1 is LNHNV, CDR2 YYDKDF, per germline (reference sequence). The length of the CDR3 is 17 residues. Trimming removed 0 bases at V and 4 bases at J, with 18 bases between. The CDR3 bases are TGTGCCACCAGCAGAGATTGGAGGGTAGGGCTTAGAGAGACCCAGTACTTC. The encoded protein is CATSRDWRVGLRETQYF.